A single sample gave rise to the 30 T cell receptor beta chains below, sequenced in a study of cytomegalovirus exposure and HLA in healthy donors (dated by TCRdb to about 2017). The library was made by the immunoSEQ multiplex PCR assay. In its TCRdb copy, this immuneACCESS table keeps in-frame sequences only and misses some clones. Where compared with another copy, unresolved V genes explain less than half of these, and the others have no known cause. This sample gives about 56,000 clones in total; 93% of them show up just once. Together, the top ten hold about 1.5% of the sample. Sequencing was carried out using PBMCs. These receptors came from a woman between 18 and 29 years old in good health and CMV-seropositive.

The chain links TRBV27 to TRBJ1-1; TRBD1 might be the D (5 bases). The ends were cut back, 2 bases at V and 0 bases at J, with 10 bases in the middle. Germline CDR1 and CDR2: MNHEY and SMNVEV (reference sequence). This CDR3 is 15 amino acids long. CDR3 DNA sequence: TGTGCCAGCAGTTTACGACCCAGGGTGAACACTGAAGCTTTCTTT. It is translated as CASSLRPRVNTEAFF.

CDR3 region: CASSTRDRGLYEQYF. The CDR3 region has the DNA TGTGCCAGCAGCACCCGGGACAGGGGTCTCTACGAGCAGTACTTC. The chain combines TRBV7-9 with TRBJ2-7, with 10 positions matching TRBD1. The J segment lost 3 bases and the V segment lost 5 bases, leaving 7 bases of the junction unmatched. Per the germline V gene, CDR1 is SEHNR and CDR2 is FQNEAQ (reference sequence). This CDR3 spans 15 amino acids.

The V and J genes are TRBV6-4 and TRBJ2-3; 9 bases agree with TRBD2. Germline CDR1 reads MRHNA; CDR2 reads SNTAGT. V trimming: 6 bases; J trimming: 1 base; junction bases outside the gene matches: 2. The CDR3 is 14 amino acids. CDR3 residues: CASSASGGTDTQYF. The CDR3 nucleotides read TGTGCCAGCAGCGCTAGCGGGGGCACAGATACGCAGTATTTT.

The CDR3 is CASSQVIGDTQYF. CDR3 bases: TGTGCCAGCAGTCAGGTGATAGGAGATACGCAGTATTTT. V and J are TRBV6-6 and TRBJ2-3; D not certain. The V end lost 5 bases, the J end lost 5 bases, and 11 bases lay between the germline ends. There are 13 residues in the CDR3. Germline V lookup: CDR1 MNHNY, CDR2 SVGAGI (reference sequence).

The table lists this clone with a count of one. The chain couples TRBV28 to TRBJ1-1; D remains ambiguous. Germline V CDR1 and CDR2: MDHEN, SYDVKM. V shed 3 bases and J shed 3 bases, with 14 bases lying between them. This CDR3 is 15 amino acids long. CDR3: CASSLSDARDTEAFF. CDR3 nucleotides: TGTGCCAGCAGTTTGAGTGACGCCCGGGACACTGAAGCTTTCTTT.

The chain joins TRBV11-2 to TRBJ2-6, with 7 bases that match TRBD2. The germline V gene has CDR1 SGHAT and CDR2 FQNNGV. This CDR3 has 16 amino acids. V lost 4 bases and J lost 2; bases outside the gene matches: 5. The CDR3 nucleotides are TGTGCCAGCAGCTCATACCGGGGGGCTGGGGCCAACGTCCTGACTTTC. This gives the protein CASSSYRGAGANVLTF.

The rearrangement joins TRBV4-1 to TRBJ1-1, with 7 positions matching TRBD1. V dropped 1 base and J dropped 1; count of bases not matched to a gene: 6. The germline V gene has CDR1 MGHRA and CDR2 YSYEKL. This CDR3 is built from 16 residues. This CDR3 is CASSQVQGMGNTEAFF. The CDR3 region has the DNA TGCGCCAGCAGCCAAGTACAGGGGATGGGGAACACTGAAGCTTTCTTT.

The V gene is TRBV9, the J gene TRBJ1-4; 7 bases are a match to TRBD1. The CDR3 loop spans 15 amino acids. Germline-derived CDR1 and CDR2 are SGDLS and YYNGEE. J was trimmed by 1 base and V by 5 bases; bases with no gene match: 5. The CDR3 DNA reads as TGTGCCAGCAGTCGACAGGGCTTAACTAATGAAAAACTGTTTTTT. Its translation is CASSRQGLTNEKLFF. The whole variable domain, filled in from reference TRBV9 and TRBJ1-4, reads DSGVTQTPKHLITATGQRVTLRCSPRSGDLSVYWYQQSLDQGLQFLIQYYNGEERAKGNILERFSAQQFPDLHSELNLSSLELGDSALYFCASSRQGLTNEKLFFGSGTQLSVL.

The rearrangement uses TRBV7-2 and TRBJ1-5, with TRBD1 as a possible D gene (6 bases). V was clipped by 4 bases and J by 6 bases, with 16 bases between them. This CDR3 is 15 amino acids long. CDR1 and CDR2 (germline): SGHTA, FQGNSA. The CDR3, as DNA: TGTGCCAGCAGCTACGGACAGTCATTTCTTCAGCCCCAGCATTTT. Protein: CASSYGQSFLQPQHF.

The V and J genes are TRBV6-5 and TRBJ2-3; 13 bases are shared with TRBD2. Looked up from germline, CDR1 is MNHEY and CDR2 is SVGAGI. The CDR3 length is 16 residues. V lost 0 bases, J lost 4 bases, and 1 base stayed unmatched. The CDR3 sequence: CASSYSGTSGADTQYF. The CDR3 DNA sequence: TGTGCCAGCAGTTACTCCGGGACTAGCGGGGCAGATACGCAGTATTTT.

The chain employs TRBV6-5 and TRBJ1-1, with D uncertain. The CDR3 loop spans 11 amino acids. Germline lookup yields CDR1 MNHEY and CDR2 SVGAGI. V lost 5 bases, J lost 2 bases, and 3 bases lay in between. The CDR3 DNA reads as TGTGCCAGCAGTCGTAACACTGAAGCTTTCTTT. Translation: CASSRNTEAFF.

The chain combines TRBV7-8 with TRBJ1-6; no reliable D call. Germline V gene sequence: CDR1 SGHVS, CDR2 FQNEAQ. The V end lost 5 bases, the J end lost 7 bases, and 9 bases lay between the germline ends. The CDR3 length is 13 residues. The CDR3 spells CASSMSPNSPLHF. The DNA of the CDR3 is TGTGCCAGCAGCATGAGCCCGAATTCACCCCTCCACTTT.

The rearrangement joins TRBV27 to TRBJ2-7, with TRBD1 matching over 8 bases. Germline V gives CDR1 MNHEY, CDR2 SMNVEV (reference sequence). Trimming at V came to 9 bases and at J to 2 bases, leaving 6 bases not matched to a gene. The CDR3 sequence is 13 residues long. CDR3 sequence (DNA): TGTGCCAGTAAAGGACAGGGCCCCTACGAGCAGTACTTC. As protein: CASKGQGPYEQYF.

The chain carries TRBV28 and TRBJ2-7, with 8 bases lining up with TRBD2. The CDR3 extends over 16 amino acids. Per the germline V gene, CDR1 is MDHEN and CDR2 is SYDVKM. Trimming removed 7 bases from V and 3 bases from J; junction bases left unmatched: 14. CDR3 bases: TGTGCCAGCAACCCCACCTCTGCGGGGGGCCGCTACGAGCAGTACTTC. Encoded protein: CASNPTSAGGRYEQYF.

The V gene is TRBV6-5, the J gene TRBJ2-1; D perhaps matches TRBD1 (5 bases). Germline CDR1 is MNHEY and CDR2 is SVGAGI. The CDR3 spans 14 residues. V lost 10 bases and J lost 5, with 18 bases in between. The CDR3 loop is CATVDRTFNNEQFF. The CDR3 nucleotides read TGTGCCACCGTAGACAGAACCTTTAACAATGAGCAGTTCTTC.

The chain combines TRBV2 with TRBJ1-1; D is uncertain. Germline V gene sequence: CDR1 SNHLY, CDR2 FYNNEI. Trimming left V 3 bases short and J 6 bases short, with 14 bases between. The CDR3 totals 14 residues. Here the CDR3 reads CASSEVTAGAEAFF. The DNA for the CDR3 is TGTGCCAGCAGTGAGGTCACGGCAGGCGCTGAAGCTTTCTTT. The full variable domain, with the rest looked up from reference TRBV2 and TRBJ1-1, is EPEVTQTPSHQVTQMGQEVILRCVPISNHLYFYWYRQILGQKVEFLVSFYNNEISEKSEIFDDQFSVERPDGSNFTLKIRSTKLEDSAMYFCASSEVTAGAEAFFGQGTRLTVV.

The CDR3 DNA is TGTGCCAGCAGTTTACGAAGCGGGGAAATGCAAGAGACCCAGTACTTC. Amino acids: CASSLRSGEMQETQYF. The chain links TRBV28 to TRBJ2-5; 7 bases match TRBD2. Trimming at V came to 2 bases and at J to 2 bases, leaving 8 bases not matched to a gene. There are 16 residues in the CDR3. The V gene's germline CDR1 is MDHEN and CDR2 SYDVKM.

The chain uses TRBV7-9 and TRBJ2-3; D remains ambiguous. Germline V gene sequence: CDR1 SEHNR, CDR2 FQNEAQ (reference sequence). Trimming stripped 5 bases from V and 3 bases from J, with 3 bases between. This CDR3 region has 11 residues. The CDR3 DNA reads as TGTGCCAGCAGCCTGACAGATACGCAGTATTTT. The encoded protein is CASSLTDTQYF.

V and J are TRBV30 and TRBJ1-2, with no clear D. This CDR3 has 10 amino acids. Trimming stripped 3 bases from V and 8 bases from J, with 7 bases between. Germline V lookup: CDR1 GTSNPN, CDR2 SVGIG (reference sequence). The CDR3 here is CAWRRSGYTF. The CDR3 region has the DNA TGTGCCTGGAGGCGGTCAGGCTACACCTTC.

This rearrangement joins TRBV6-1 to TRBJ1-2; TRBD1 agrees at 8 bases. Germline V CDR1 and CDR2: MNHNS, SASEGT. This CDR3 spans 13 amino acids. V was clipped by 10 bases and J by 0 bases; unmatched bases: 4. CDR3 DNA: TGTGCCACCACAGGGGGAGCTAACTATGGCTACACCTTC. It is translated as CATTGGANYGYTF.

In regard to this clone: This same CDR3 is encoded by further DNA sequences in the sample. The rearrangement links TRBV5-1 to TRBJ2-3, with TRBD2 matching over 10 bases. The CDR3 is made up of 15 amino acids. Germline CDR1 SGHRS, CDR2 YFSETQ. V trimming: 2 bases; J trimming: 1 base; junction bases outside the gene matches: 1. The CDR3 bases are TGCGCCAGCAGCTTCGGACTAGCGGGCACAGATACGCAGTATTTT. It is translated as CASSFGLAGTDTQYF.

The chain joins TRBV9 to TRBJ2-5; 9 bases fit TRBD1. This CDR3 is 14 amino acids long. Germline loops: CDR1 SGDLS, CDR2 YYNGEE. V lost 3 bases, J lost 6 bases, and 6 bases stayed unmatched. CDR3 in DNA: TGTGCCAGCAGCGCCCGGGACAGGGACCAGACCCAGTACTTC. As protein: CASSARDRDQTQYF.

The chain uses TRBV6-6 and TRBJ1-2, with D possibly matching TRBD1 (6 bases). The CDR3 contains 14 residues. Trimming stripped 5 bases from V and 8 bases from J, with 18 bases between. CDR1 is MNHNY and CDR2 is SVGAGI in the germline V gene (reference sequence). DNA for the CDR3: TGTGCCAGCAGTCCGGACAGCGCCGTGGGGGGCTACACCTTC. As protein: CASSPDSAVGGYTF.

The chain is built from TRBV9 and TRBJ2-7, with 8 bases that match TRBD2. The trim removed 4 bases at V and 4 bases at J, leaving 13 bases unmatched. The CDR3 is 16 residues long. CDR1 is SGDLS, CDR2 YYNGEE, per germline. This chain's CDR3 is CASSRGGGSGEYEQYF. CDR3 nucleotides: TGTGCCAGCAGCCGAGGAGGGGGTAGCGGGGAGTACGAGCAGTACTTC.

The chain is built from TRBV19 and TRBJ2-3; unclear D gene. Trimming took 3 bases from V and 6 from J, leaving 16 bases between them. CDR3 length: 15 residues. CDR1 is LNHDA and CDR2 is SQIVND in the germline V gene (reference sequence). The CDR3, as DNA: TGTGCCAGTAGTATTCCCACCGGAGCCAAGGATACGCAGTATTTT. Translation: CASSIPTGAKDTQYF.

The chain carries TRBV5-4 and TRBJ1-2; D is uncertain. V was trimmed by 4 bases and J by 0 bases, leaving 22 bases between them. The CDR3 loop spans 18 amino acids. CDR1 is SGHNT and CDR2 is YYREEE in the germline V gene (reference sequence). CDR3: CASSPPGWRAYTNYGYTF. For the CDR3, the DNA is TGTGCCAGCAGCCCACCCGGATGGAGGGCTTATACTAACTATGGCTACACCTTC.

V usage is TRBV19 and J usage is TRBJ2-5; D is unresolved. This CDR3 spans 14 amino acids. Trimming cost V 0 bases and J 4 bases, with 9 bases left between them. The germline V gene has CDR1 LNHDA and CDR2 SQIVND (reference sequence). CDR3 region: CASSIDHGTETQYF. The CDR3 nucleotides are TGTGCCAGTAGTATAGATCACGGTACAGAGACCCAGTACTTC.

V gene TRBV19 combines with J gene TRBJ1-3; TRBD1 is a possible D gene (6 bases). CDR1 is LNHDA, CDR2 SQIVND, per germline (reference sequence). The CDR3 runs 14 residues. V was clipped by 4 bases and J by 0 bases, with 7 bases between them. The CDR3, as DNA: TGTGCCAGTAGTACGGACAGCTCTGGAAACACCATATATTTT. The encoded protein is CASSTDSSGNTIYF.

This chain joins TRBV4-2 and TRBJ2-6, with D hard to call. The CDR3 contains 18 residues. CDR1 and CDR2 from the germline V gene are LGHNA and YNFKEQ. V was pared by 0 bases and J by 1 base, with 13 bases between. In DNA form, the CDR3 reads TGTGCCAGCAGCCAAGATCAGGTACTCCGTTCTGGGGCCAACGTCCTGACTTTC. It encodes CASSQDQVLRSGANVLTF.

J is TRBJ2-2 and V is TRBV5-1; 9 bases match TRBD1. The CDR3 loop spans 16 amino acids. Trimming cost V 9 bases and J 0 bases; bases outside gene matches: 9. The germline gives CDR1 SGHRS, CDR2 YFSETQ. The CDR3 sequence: CATSVGTGTNTGELFF. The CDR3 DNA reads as TGCGCCACCTCCGTAGGGACAGGGACGAACACCGGGGAGCTGTTTTTT.